This is a list of T cell receptor beta chains from one sample in a study of OX40 agonist ivuxolimab in advanced cancers. The table came from immunoSEQ multiplex PCR; TCRdb's copy has only in-frame clones and leaves some out. The sample holds approximately 56,000 clones; about 81% are singletons and the top ten take about 0.73%. The starting material was CD4+ or CD8+ T cells sorted from blood, obtained in a trial of the OX40 agonist ivuxolimab. These receptor sequences come from an adult with an advanced solid tumor such as melanoma, head and neck, liver or kidney cancer. The CDR3 runs from the conserved cysteine through the conserved F or W. The D gene is left open where the match is weak. A row's size may be missing; if present it is once, few, many or a size class.

clone size: NA; V gene: TRBV7-2; J gene: TRBJ2-3; D gene: TRBD2; CDR3 protein: CASSHQAGGPEDTQYF; CDR3 DNA: TGTGCCAGCAGCCACCAAGCGGGGGGGCCGGAAGATACGCAGTATTTT
clone size: NA; V gene: TRBV6-6; J gene: TRBJ1-6; D gene: NA; CDR3 protein: CASSYAGGAGSPLHF; CDR3 DNA: TGTGCCAGCAGTTATGCGGGGGGCGCAGGGTCACCCCTCCACTTT
clone size: NA; V gene: TRBV29-1; J gene: TRBJ2-2; D gene: TRBD1; CDR3 protein: CSVGQGDTGELFF; CDR3 DNA: TGCAGCGTTGGACAGGGGGACACCGGGGAGCTGTTTTTT
clone size: NA; V gene: TRBV7-9; J gene: TRBJ2-3; D gene: NA; CDR3 protein: CASSPNRVTDTQYF; CDR3 DNA: TGTGCCAGCAGCCCCAACAGGGTCACAGATACGCAGTATTTT
clone size: NA; V gene: TRBV5-6; J gene: TRBJ1-3; D gene: NA; CDR3 protein: CASSLKVHRSGNTIYF; CDR3 DNA: TGTGCCAGCAGCTTGAAGGTACATCGCTCTGGAAACACCATATATTTT
clone size: once; V gene: TRBV29-1; J gene: TRBJ2-1; D gene: TRBD2; CDR3 protein: CSVETSGGADEQFF; CDR3 DNA: TGCAGCGTCGAGACTAGCGGGGGGGCCGATGAGCAGTTCTTC
clone size: NA; V gene: TRBV19; J gene: TRBJ1-5; D gene: TRBD1; CDR3 protein: CASRYRGVHQPQHF; CDR3 DNA: TGTGCCAGTAGGTACAGGGGAGTTCATCAGCCCCAGCATTTT
clone size: NA; V gene: TRBV19; J gene: TRBJ2-1; D gene: TRBD2; CDR3 protein: CASSIEGGVTNEQFF; CDR3 DNA: TGTGCCAGTAGTATAGAGGGGGGGGTCACCAATGAGCAGTTCTTC
clone size: NA; V gene: TRBV6-6; J gene: TRBJ2-5; D gene: NA; CDR3 protein: CASSYSPQETQYF; CDR3 DNA: TGTGCCAGCAGTTACTCCCCGCAAGAGACCCAGTACTTC
clone size: NA; V gene: TRBV28; J gene: TRBJ1-1; D gene: NA; CDR3 protein: CASSLLGTLRNTEAFF; CDR3 DNA: TGTGCCAGCAGTTTATTGGGGACACTAAGGAACACTGAAGCTTTCTTT
clone size: NA; V gene: TRBV7-2; J gene: TRBJ1-2; D gene: TRBD1; CDR3 protein: CASSSRGTGGYGYTF; CDR3 DNA: TGTGCCAGCAGCTCCCGGGGTACAGGGGGGTACGGCTACACCTTC
clone size: NA; V gene: TRBV7-9; J gene: TRBJ2-3; D gene: NA; CDR3 protein: CASSLAIGAAQYF; CDR3 DNA: TGTGCCAGCAGCTTAGCGATAGGGGCAGCGCAGTATTTT
clone size: NA; V gene: TRBV15; J gene: TRBJ2-5; D gene: NA; CDR3 protein: CATSRDWGQTQYF; CDR3 DNA: TGTGCCACCAGCAGGGACTGGGGGCAGACCCAGTACTTC
clone size: NA; V gene: TRBV2; J gene: TRBJ2-1; D gene: TRBD2; CDR3 protein: CARERGSLYNEQFF; CDR3 DNA: TGTGCCAGGGAGCGGGGCTCCTTATACAATGAGCAGTTCTTC
clone size: once; V gene: TRBV11-2; J gene: TRBJ2-1; D gene: TRBD1; CDR3 protein: CASSPRQGSYTEQFF; CDR3 DNA: TGTGCCAGCAGCCCGCGACAGGGTAGTTACACTGAGCAGTTCTTC
clone size: NA; V gene: TRBV2; J gene: TRBJ1-2; D gene: NA; CDR3 protein: CASSESGMYGYTF; CDR3 DNA: TGTGCCAGCAGTGAGTCAGGGATGTATGGCTACACCTTC
clone size: once; V gene: TRBV28; J gene: TRBJ1-1; D gene: NA; CDR3 protein: CASTGPLNTEAFF; CDR3 DNA: TGTGCCAGCACCGGACCCTTGAACACTGAAGCTTTCTTT
clone size: few; V gene: TRBV2; J gene: TRBJ1-3; D gene: TRBD1; CDR3 protein: CASEGARGNTIYF; CDR3 DNA: TGTGCCAGCGAGGGGGCGAGGGGAAACACCATATATTTT
clone size: NA; V gene: TRBV5-1; J gene: TRBJ2-5; D gene: NA; CDR3 protein: CASSLTASSQGEAQYF; CDR3 DNA: TGCGCCAGCAGCTTGACAGCTAGCAGTCAAGGGGAGGCCCAGTACTTC
clone size: NA; V gene: TRBV5-4; J gene: TRBJ1-1; D gene: NA; CDR3 protein: CASSPRNTEAFF; CDR3 DNA: TGTGCCAGCAGCCCCCGGAACACTGAAGCTTTCTTT
clone size: NA; V gene: TRBV11-2; J gene: TRBJ2-5; D gene: NA; CDR3 protein: CASSFQETQYF; CDR3 DNA: TGTGCCAGCAGCTTCCAAGAGACCCAGTACTTC
clone size: few; V gene: TRBV5-1; J gene: TRBJ1-1; D gene: NA; CDR3 protein: CASSYDAAGMNTEAFF; CDR3 DNA: TGCGCCAGCAGCTACGACGCGGCGGGAATGAACACTGAAGCTTTCTTT
clone size: NA; V gene: TRBV7-9; J gene: TRBJ2-1; D gene: TRBD2; CDR3 protein: CASSLATSGGRNEQFF; CDR3 DNA: TGTGCCAGCAGCTTAGCGACTAGCGGGGGAAGGAATGAGCAGTTCTTC
clone size: NA; V gene: TRBV10-3; J gene: TRBJ2-7; D gene: NA; CDR3 protein: CAISDVGGEGYEQYF; CDR3 DNA: TGTGCCATCAGTGACGTTGGGGGAGAAGGGTACGAGCAGTACTTC
clone size: NA; V gene: TRBV6-5; J gene: TRBJ2-7; D gene: TRBD1; CDR3 protein: CASRFDTGGVYEQYF; CDR3 DNA: TGTGCCAGCAGATTCGATACAGGGGGCGTCTACGAGCAGTACTTC
clone size: NA; V gene: TRBV7-9; J gene: TRBJ2-1; D gene: NA; CDR3 protein: CASSLTVGFDNEQFF; CDR3 DNA: TGTGCCAGCAGCCTGACGGTAGGATTCGACAATGAGCAGTTCTTC
clone size: NA; V gene: TRBV10-3; J gene: TRBJ2-7; D gene: NA; CDR3 protein: CAISDGTVSYEQYF; CDR3 DNA: TGTGCCATCAGTGACGGGACGGTTTCCTACGAGCAGTACTTC
clone size: NA; V gene: TRBV19; J gene: TRBJ2-5; D gene: NA; CDR3 protein: CASKHSMQETQYF; CDR3 DNA: TGTGCCAGTAAGCACTCTATGCAAGAGACCCAGTACTTC
clone size: NA; V gene: TRBV6-1; J gene: TRBJ2-3; D gene: NA; CDR3 protein: CASSEWGRDTQYF; CDR3 DNA: TGTGCCAGCAGTGAATGGGGACGGGATACGCAGTATTTT
clone size: NA; V gene: TRBV5-1; J gene: TRBJ2-5; D gene: NA; CDR3 protein: CASSLAGAEETQYF; CDR3 DNA: TGCGCCAGCAGCTTGGCCGGGGCAGAAGAGACCCAGTACTTC
clone size: NA; V gene: TRBV11-3; J gene: TRBJ2-3; D gene: TRBD2; CDR3 protein: CASSVSGGVDTQYF; CDR3 DNA: TGTGCCAGCAGCGTTAGCGGGGGGGTTGATACGCAGTATTTT
clone size: once; V gene: TRBV5-6; J gene: TRBJ2-7; D gene: NA; CDR3 protein: CASSSQGGYEQYF; CDR3 DNA: TGTGCCAGCAGCTCACAGGGTGGGTACGAGCAGTACTTC
clone size: NA; V gene: TRBV9; J gene: TRBJ1-1; D gene: NA; CDR3 protein: CASSVYAGTEAFF; CDR3 DNA: TGTGCCAGCAGCGTATATGCGGGCACTGAAGCTTTCTTT
clone size: NA; V gene: TRBV6-1; J gene: TRBJ2-5; D gene: NA; CDR3 protein: CASSEGSPIFQETQYF; CDR3 DNA: TGTGCCAGCAGTGAAGGGTCCCCCATCTTCCAAGAGACCCAGTACTTC
clone size: NA; V gene: TRBV5-1; J gene: TRBJ1-6; D gene: TRBD1; CDR3 protein: CASSLEGQANSPLHF; CDR3 DNA: TGCGCCAGCAGCTTGGAGGGACAGGCTAATTCACCCCTCCACTTT
clone size: NA; V gene: TRBV18; J gene: TRBJ1-3; D gene: NA; CDR3 protein: CASSPGNTIYF; CDR3 DNA: TGTGCCAGCTCACCTGGAAACACCATATATTTT
clone size: NA; V gene: TRBV27; J gene: TRBJ1-5; D gene: TRBD1; CDR3 protein: CASSLGQGKSQPQHF; CDR3 DNA: TGTGCCAGCAGTTTGGGACAGGGGAAGAGTCAGCCCCAGCATTTT
clone size: NA; V gene: TRBV2; J gene: TRBJ2-1; D gene: NA; CDR3 protein: CASRLLLEANNEQFF; CDR3 DNA: TGTGCCAGCAGATTACTATTGGAGGCTAACAATGAGCAGTTCTTC
clone size: few; V gene: TRBV4-2; J gene: TRBJ1-1; D gene: NA; CDR3 protein: CASSQVGITNTEAFF; CDR3 DNA: TGTGCCAGCAGCCAAGTTGGGATTACAAACACTGAAGCTTTCTTT
clone size: NA; V gene: TRBV6-1; J gene: TRBJ1-1; D gene: NA; CDR3 protein: CASRRYMNTEAFF; CDR3 DNA: TGTGCCAGCAGAAGATACATGAACACTGAAGCTTTCTTT
clone size: NA; V gene: TRBV7-8; J gene: TRBJ1-2; D gene: TRBD1; CDR3 protein: CASSPGTGGGGYTF; CDR3 DNA: TGTGCCAGCAGCCCAGGGACAGGCGGTGGGGGCTACACCTTC
clone size: NA; V gene: TRBV7-8; J gene: TRBJ2-5; D gene: NA; CDR3 protein: CASSHGGGWEETQYF; CDR3 DNA: TGTGCCAGCAGCCACGGAGGCGGATGGGAAGAGACCCAGTACTTC
clone size: NA; V gene: TRBV11-2; J gene: TRBJ2-5; D gene: NA; CDR3 protein: CASSLLETQYF; CDR3 DNA: TGTGCCAGCAGCTTATTGGAGACCCAGTACTTC
clone size: once; V gene: TRBV6-5; J gene: TRBJ1-6; D gene: NA; CDR3 protein: CASRTGAYNSPLHF; CDR3 DNA: TGTGCCAGCAGGACGGGCGCGTATAATTCACCCCTCCACTTT
clone size: NA; V gene: TRBV7-9; J gene: TRBJ2-7; D gene: NA; CDR3 protein: CASSSDSHEQYF; CDR3 DNA: TGTGCCAGCAGCTCCGACAGTCACGAGCAGTACTTC